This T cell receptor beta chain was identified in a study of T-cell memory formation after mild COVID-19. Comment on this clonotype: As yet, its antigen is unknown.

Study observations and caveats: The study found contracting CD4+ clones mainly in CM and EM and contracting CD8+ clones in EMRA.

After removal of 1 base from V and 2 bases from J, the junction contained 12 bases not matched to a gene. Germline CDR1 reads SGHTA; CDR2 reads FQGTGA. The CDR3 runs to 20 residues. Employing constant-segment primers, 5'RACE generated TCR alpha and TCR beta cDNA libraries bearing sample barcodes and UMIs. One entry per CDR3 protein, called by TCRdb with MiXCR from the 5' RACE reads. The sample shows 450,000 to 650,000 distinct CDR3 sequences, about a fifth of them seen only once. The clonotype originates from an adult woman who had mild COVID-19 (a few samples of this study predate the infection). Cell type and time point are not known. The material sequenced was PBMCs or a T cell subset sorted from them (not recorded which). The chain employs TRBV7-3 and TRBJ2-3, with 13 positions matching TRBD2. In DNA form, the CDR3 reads TGTGCCAGCAGCTTAAGGACGGGACTAGCGGGGCCCTCCCTCACAGATACGCAGTATTTT. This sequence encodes CASSLRTGLAGPSLTDTQYF.